A selection of T cell receptor beta chains follows, all from one sample in a study of cytomegalovirus exposure and HLA in healthy donors. Assay used: immunoSEQ multiplex PCR; TCRdb lists only in-frame clones, some missing. Counted here are fewer than 250,000 clones, about 86% occurring once; the ten biggest clones make up 2.5% to 3%. Sample: PBMCs. These receptor sequences come from a man aged 18 to 29 in good health and CMV-seronegative. CDR3s include the opening cysteine and the closing phenylalanine or tryptophan. The D gene is left open where the match is weak. Size is omitted from some rows. Given values are once, few, many or a class for expanded clones.

v_call: TRBV28; clone_size: few; d_call: -; j_call: TRBJ2-7; cdr3_nt: TGTGCCAGCAGATCGAGTGTCTACGAGCAGTACTTC; cdr3_aa: CASRSSVYEQYF
v_call: TRBV7-9; clone_size: once; d_call: -; j_call: TRBJ1-5; cdr3_nt: TGTGCCAGCAGCTTAGAGGGGTTCAATCAGCCCCAGCATTTT; cdr3_aa: CASSLEGFNQPQHF
v_call: TRBV6-5; clone_size: -; d_call: TRBD2; j_call: TRBJ2-2; cdr3_nt: TGTGCCAGCAGTTACTTTTCGGGGGGGCCTACCGGGGAGCTGTTTTTT; cdr3_aa: CASSYFSGGPTGELFF
v_call: TRBV4-2; clone_size: -; d_call: TRBD1; j_call: TRBJ2-7; cdr3_nt: TGTGCCAGCAGCCAAGGCCCGGGACAGGCCAACTACGAGCAGTACTTC; cdr3_aa: CASSQGPGQANYEQYF
v_call: TRBV6-1; clone_size: -; d_call: TRBD1; j_call: TRBJ2-3; cdr3_nt: TGTGCCAGCAGTGAAGCGCAAGGGGGCGGTTATCGGGCAGATACGCAGTATTTT; cdr3_aa: CASSEAQGGGYRADTQYF
v_call: TRBV10-3; clone_size: -; d_call: -; j_call: TRBJ1-2; cdr3_nt: TGTGCCATCAGTCAGGATGGGGGCTACACCTTC; cdr3_aa: CAISQDGGYTF
v_call: TRBV15; clone_size: -; d_call: -; j_call: TRBJ1-4; cdr3_nt: TGTGCCACCAGCTCCGACAGGAATAATGAAAAACTGTTTTTT; cdr3_aa: CATSSDRNNEKLFF
v_call: TRBV6-4; clone_size: -; d_call: -; j_call: TRBJ1-5; cdr3_nt: TGTGCCAGCAGTATCCGGAGGGTTCTGGTTCAGCCCCAGCATTTT; cdr3_aa: CASSIRRVLVQPQHF
v_call: TRBV5-6; clone_size: once; d_call: -; j_call: TRBJ1-6; cdr3_nt: TGTGCCAGCAGCTTGGAACGCTCTGTCTCGCGTTCACCCCTCCACTTT; cdr3_aa: CASSLERSVSRSPLHF
v_call: TRBV27; clone_size: -; d_call: -; j_call: TRBJ1-5; cdr3_nt: TGTGCCAGCAGTTTTCGGCGGGAGGTACAGCCCCAGCATTTT; cdr3_aa: CASSFRREVQPQHF
v_call: TRBV5-4; clone_size: -; d_call: -; j_call: TRBJ1-1; cdr3_nt: TGTGCCAGCAGCTTGGCTGGAGGGACGAACACTGAAGCTTTCTTT; cdr3_aa: CASSLAGGTNTEAFF
v_call: TRBV2; clone_size: -; d_call: TRBD2; j_call: TRBJ2-1; cdr3_nt: TGTGCCAGCAGTACTACTAGCGGGTTCGGGAATGAGCAGTTCTTC; cdr3_aa: CASSTTSGFGNEQFF
v_call: TRBV4-2; clone_size: -; d_call: TRBD2; j_call: TRBJ2-1; cdr3_nt: TGTGCCAGCAGCCTGGGCGGGAGTGGTGAGCAGTTCTTC; cdr3_aa: CASSLGGSGEQFF
v_call: TRBV15; clone_size: few; d_call: TRBD2; j_call: TRBJ2-1; cdr3_nt: TGTGCCACCAGTCCGACTGGACTAGCGAGTGATGAGCAGTTCTTC; cdr3_aa: CATSPTGLASDEQFF
v_call: TRBV11-2; clone_size: -; d_call: TRBD1; j_call: TRBJ2-2; cdr3_nt: TGTGCCAGCAGCAGGACAGGGGCGGTTTCGGGCACCGGGGAGCTGTTTTTT; cdr3_aa: CASSRTGAVSGTGELFF
v_call: TRBV4-2; clone_size: -; d_call: -; j_call: TRBJ1-5; cdr3_nt: TGTGCCAGCAGCCAACTAACCGGGGCCCAGCATTTT; cdr3_aa: CASSQLTGAQHF
v_call: TRBV7-9; clone_size: -; d_call: TRBD2; j_call: TRBJ2-5; cdr3_nt: TGTGCCAGCAGCTTACGGGACTACGGGGAGACCCAGTACTTC; cdr3_aa: CASSLRDYGETQYF
v_call: TRBV11-2; clone_size: -; d_call: TRBD2; j_call: TRBJ2-1; cdr3_nt: TGTGCCAGCAGCCCCGGGACTATATACAATGAGCAGTTCTTC; cdr3_aa: CASSPGTIYNEQFF
v_call: TRBV9; clone_size: -; d_call: -; j_call: TRBJ2-3; cdr3_nt: TGTGCCAGCAGCGTATTAGGCGAGGGTGCAACAGATACGCAGTATTTT; cdr3_aa: CASSVLGEGATDTQYF
v_call: TRBV11-2; clone_size: -; d_call: TRBD1; j_call: TRBJ1-3; cdr3_nt: TGTGCCAGCAGCTTCCCGGACAGGGCTGGAAACACCATATATTTT; cdr3_aa: CASSFPDRAGNTIYF
v_call: TRBV28; clone_size: -; d_call: TRBD1; j_call: TRBJ1-4; cdr3_nt: TGTGCCAGCAAGTTTAGGGACAGAGAAGAAAAACTGTTTTTT; cdr3_aa: CASKFRDREEKLFF
v_call: TRBV5-1; clone_size: -; d_call: TRBD1; j_call: TRBJ1-6; cdr3_nt: TGCGCCAGCAGCTCGACAGGGGGATATTCACCCCTCCACTTT; cdr3_aa: CASSSTGGYSPLHF
v_call: TRBV19; clone_size: -; d_call: TRBD1; j_call: TRBJ1-6; cdr3_nt: TGTGCCAGTAGTATTCTTGGGACAGGGGGCTTTTCACCCCTCCACTTT; cdr3_aa: CASSILGTGGFSPLHF
v_call: TRBV15; clone_size: once; d_call: -; j_call: TRBJ2-3; cdr3_nt: TGTGCCACCAGCGTCACCGGGACACCCTATAGCACAGATACGCAGTATTTT; cdr3_aa: CATSVTGTPYSTDTQYF
v_call: TRBV9; clone_size: few; d_call: -; j_call: TRBJ2-1; cdr3_nt: TGTGCCAGCGGCACAGGTCCTCTTGCACAAGAGCAGTTCTTC; cdr3_aa: CASGTGPLAQEQFF
v_call: TRBV4-3; clone_size: many; d_call: -; j_call: TRBJ2-7; cdr3_nt: TGCGCCAGCAGCCAAGAGTTGGGGACTTACGAGCAGTACTTC; cdr3_aa: CASSQELGTYEQYF
v_call: TRBV19; clone_size: few; d_call: -; j_call: TRBJ1-5; cdr3_nt: TGTGCCAGTAGTATAGCAGTCAGGCCCCAGCATTTT; cdr3_aa: CASSIAVRPQHF
v_call: TRBV6-1; clone_size: -; d_call: -; j_call: TRBJ2-7; cdr3_nt: TGTGCCAGCAGTGAAGCGGCAGTGGCTAGCTCCTACGAGCAGTACTTC; cdr3_aa: CASSEAAVASSYEQYF
v_call: TRBV6-5; clone_size: -; d_call: TRBD1; j_call: TRBJ2-7; cdr3_nt: TGTGCCAGCAGGACAGGGGCCTACGAGCAGTACTTC; cdr3_aa: CASRTGAYEQYF
v_call: TRBV10-3; clone_size: -; d_call: TRBD2; j_call: TRBJ2-1; cdr3_nt: TGTGCCATAGTAGCGGGAGGGAATGAGCAGTTCTTC; cdr3_aa: CAIVAGGNEQFF
v_call: TRBV5-1; clone_size: -; d_call: TRBD1; j_call: TRBJ2-7; cdr3_nt: TGCGCCAGCAGCTTGGGGACAGGGGGCTACGAGCAGTACTTC; cdr3_aa: CASSLGTGGYEQYF
v_call: TRBV5-1; clone_size: -; d_call: TRBD2; j_call: TRBJ2-3; cdr3_nt: TGCGCCAGCAGCCCGGGGGGAGATGCAGATACGCAGTATTTT; cdr3_aa: CASSPGGDADTQYF
v_call: TRBV9; clone_size: -; d_call: -; j_call: TRBJ2-3; cdr3_nt: TGTGCCAGCAGCGTAGAGACGGGAGCAGATACGCAGTATTTT; cdr3_aa: CASSVETGADTQYF
v_call: TRBV7-6; clone_size: -; d_call: -; j_call: TRBJ2-5; cdr3_nt: TGTGCCAGCAGCTTGGAGCCCGCCCAAGAGACCCAGTACTTC; cdr3_aa: CASSLEPAQETQYF
v_call: TRBV4-1; clone_size: -; d_call: -; j_call: TRBJ2-7; cdr3_nt: TGCGCCAGCAGCGAAGGGGCAGTCTACGAGCAGTACTTC; cdr3_aa: CASSEGAVYEQYF
v_call: TRBV7-2; clone_size: -; d_call: -; j_call: TRBJ2-1; cdr3_nt: TGTGCCAGCAGCATCGTTGGGCAGGGCGCGCGAGAGCAGTTCTTC; cdr3_aa: CASSIVGQGAREQFF
v_call: TRBV6-5; clone_size: -; d_call: -; j_call: TRBJ2-3; cdr3_nt: TGTGCCAGCAGGCGAGGCGGGACAGATACGCAGTATTTT; cdr3_aa: CASRRGGTDTQYF
v_call: TRBV7-9; clone_size: -; d_call: -; j_call: TRBJ2-2; cdr3_nt: TGTGCCAGCAGCATCGACAGATCGAACACCGGGGAGCTGTTTTTT; cdr3_aa: CASSIDRSNTGELFF
v_call: TRBV11-2; clone_size: -; d_call: -; j_call: TRBJ2-6; cdr3_nt: TGTGCCAGCAGCTTAGAAGGGGTTGGGGCCAACGTCCTGACTTTC; cdr3_aa: CASSLEGVGANVLTF
v_call: TRBV28; clone_size: -; d_call: -; j_call: TRBJ2-1; cdr3_nt: TGTGCCAGCAGTTTGTTGCGGGTGACCTACAATGAGCAGTTCTTC; cdr3_aa: CASSLLRVTYNEQFF
v_call: TRBV13; clone_size: -; d_call: TRBD2; j_call: TRBJ2-7; cdr3_nt: TGTGCCAGCAGCTTAAGCGGGGGGCAGTACTTC; cdr3_aa: CASSLSGGQYF
v_call: TRBV28; clone_size: -; d_call: -; j_call: TRBJ2-7; cdr3_nt: TGTGCCAGCAGTTTGCTGGGCAACTACGAGCAGTACTTC; cdr3_aa: CASSLLGNYEQYF
v_call: TRBV7-9; clone_size: -; d_call: -; j_call: TRBJ2-1; cdr3_nt: TGTGCCAGCAGCACCCGCGAGTACAATGAGCAGTTCTTC; cdr3_aa: CASSTREYNEQFF